The 31 T cell receptor beta chains presented below share a single source sample, sequenced in a study of Ad26.COV2.S vaccination and SARS-CoV-2 variants. Libraries were prepared by immunoSEQ multiplex PCR; TCRdb keeps only in-frame clonotypes and omits some of them. The sample yields about 320,000 clones, around four fifths seen once. Treatment defined: about 20 received Ad26.COV2.S at low or high dose, single or two shots; 5 received placebo; per-sample allocation not given. Specimen acquisition occurred on day 63 following the initial vaccine or placebo injection. This material consisted of peripheral blood, taken in a trial of Ad26.COV2.S vaccine versus placebo. Source of these receptors: a person aged 18-65 years who received the Ad26.COV2.S COVID-19 vaccine or a placebo.

A few counts support this clone. J is TRBJ1-5 and V is TRBV19, with no clear D. The CDR3 loop spans 17 amino acids. V was pared by 2 bases and J by 0 bases, with 14 bases between. Per the germline V gene, CDR1 is LNHDA and CDR2 is SQIVND (reference sequence). CDR3 amino acids: CASSISLGRNSNQPQHF. The DNA for the CDR3 is TGTGCCAGTAGTATAAGTCTCGGCCGGAATAGCAATCAGCCCCAGCATTTT.

The V gene is TRBV9, the J gene TRBJ1-4; D is unclear. V was shortened by 8 bases and J by 3 bases, with 5 bases between the two germline ends. This CDR3 is 11 amino acids long. Germline V gene sequence: CDR1 SGDLS, CDR2 YYNGEE. The CDR3 nucleotides are TGTGCCAGGCAGCCTAATGAAAAACTGTTTTTT. As protein: CARQPNEKLFF.

This chain connects TRBV5-1 to TRBJ2-5, with D maybe TRBD2 (6 bases). This CDR3 comprises 13 residues. The V end was cut by 7 bases, the J end by 4 bases, with 14 bases between. Germline CDR1 is SGHRS and CDR2 is YFSETQ. The CDR3 loop reads CASRQGGAETQYF. The CDR3 DNA sequence: TGCGCCAGCCGCCAGGGCGGGGCAGAGACCCAGTACTTC.

A few counts support this clone. The chain recombines TRBV19 with TRBJ1-2; possibly TRBD1 for D (5 bases). The germline V gene has CDR1 LNHDA and CDR2 SQIVND (reference sequence). V was cut by 4 bases and J by 2 bases, with 14 bases left in between. This CDR3 has 15 residues. CDR3 nucleotide sequence: TGTGCCAGTAGTACCCCCGGGACCATGAACTATGGCTACACCTTC. It is translated as CASSTPGTMNYGYTF. The entire variable domain, with the rest obtained from reference TRBV19 and TRBJ1-2, is as follows: DGGITQSPKYLFRKEGQNVTLSCEQNLNHDAMYWYRQDPGQGLRLIYYSQIVNDFQKGDIAEGYSVSREKKESFPLTVTSAQKNPTAFYLCASSTPGTMNYGYTFGSGTRLTVV.

V gene TRBV2 combines with J gene TRBJ1-1, with D uncertain. Germline V CDR1 and CDR2: SNHLY, FYNNEI. Trimming left V 1 base short and J 2 bases short, with 11 bases between. The CDR3 is made up of 15 amino acids. The CDR3 DNA sequence: TGTGCCAGCAGTGAAGAGGAATGGGAAAACACTGAAGCTTTCTTT. This codes for CASSEEEWENTEAFF.

V and J are TRBV6-5 and TRBJ2-5; D ambiguous. The CDR3 has 13 amino acids. Germline CDR1 reads MNHEY; CDR2 reads SVGAGI. Trimming cost V 10 bases and J 5 bases, with 17 bases left between them. The CDR3 DNA sequence: TGTGCCACCACCCGGGTGGGGTGGGAGACCCAGTACTTC. This translates into CATTRVGWETQYF.

The sample holds a few counts of this clone. This chain joins TRBV4-1 and TRBJ1-2; D uncertain. The CDR3 totals 15 residues. Trimming shortened V by 3 bases and J by 2 bases, and 13 bases separated the two germline ends. Germline CDR1 reads MGHRA; CDR2 reads YSYEKL. Here the CDR3 DNA reads TGCGCCAGCAGCCAGAGTGACACTACCAACTATGGCTACACCTTC. It specifies CASSQSDTTNYGYTF.

The chain is built from TRBV5-1 and TRBJ2-2, with no clear D. Between the trimmed V and J ends, which lost 5 bases and 2 bases, there was a span of 16 bases. The CDR3 runs 16 residues. CDR1 SGHRS and CDR2 YFSETQ come from the germline V gene. CDR3 DNA: TGCGCCAGCAGTCTTTATAACAGCGACAACACCGGGGAGCTGTTTTTT. It is translated as CASSLYNSDNTGELFF. The whole variable domain, filled in from reference TRBV5-1 and TRBJ2-2, reads KAGVTQTPRYLIKTRGQQVTLSCSPISGHRSVSWYQQTPGQGLQFLFEYFSETQRNKGNFPGRFSGRQFSNSRSEMNVSTLELGDSALYLCASSLYNSDNTGELFFGEGSRLTVL.

The gene calls are TRBV5-1 and TRBJ1-2, with 7 bases that match TRBD1. The V segment lost 0 bases and the J segment 5 bases; nucleotides outside the gene matches: 10. The CDR3 has 16 residues. Germline loops: CDR1 SGHRS, CDR2 YFSETQ. CDR3: CASSLEGTAMGYGYTF. Written as DNA, the CDR3 is TGCGCCAGCAGCTTGGAGGGGACAGCTATGGGGTATGGCTACACCTTC.

CDR3 sequence: CASSQLGLGSENIQYF. The CDR3 bases are TGCGCCAGCAGCCAATTGGGGCTTGGGTCCGAAAACATTCAGTACTTC. V gene TRBV4-1 combines with J gene TRBJ2-4; maybe TRBD1 (5 bases). V gave up 2 bases and J gave up 5 bases, with 16 bases separating them. CDR3 length equals 16 residues. Germline V gene data show CDR1 as MGHRA and CDR2 as YSYEKL.

This rearrangement joins TRBV7-9 to TRBJ1-1; 7 bases agree with TRBD1. Germline V gives CDR1 SEHNR, CDR2 FQNEAQ (reference sequence). The V gene end was trimmed by 4 bases and the J gene end by 5 bases; junction bases not matched to a gene: 7. The CDR3 consists of 14 residues. CDR3 residues: CASSSKKQGTEAFF. The CDR3 nucleotides are TGTGCCAGCAGCTCGAAAAAACAGGGGACTGAAGCTTTCTTT.

V usage is TRBV19 and J usage is TRBJ2-3; the D gene is possibly TRBD1 (6 bases). This CDR3 is built from 15 residues. Per the germline V gene, CDR1 is LNHDA and CDR2 is SQIVND (reference sequence). V was cut by 5 bases and J by 0 bases, with 12 bases left in between. CDR3 in amino acids: CASSPKTGSTDTQYF. The CDR3 DNA reads TGTGCCAGTAGTCCCAAGACAGGAAGCACAGATACGCAGTATTTT. Using reference TRBV19 and TRBJ2-3 for the parts outside the CDR3, the full variable domain is DGGITQSPKYLFRKEGQNVTLSCEQNLNHDAMYWYRQDPGQGLRLIYYSQIVNDFQKGDIAEGYSVSREKKESFPLTVTSAQKNPTAFYLCASSPKTGSTDTQYFGPGTRLTVL.

This chain joins TRBV15 and TRBJ2-2; no reliable D call. The CDR3 has 15 residues. With 0 bases removed from V and 7 bases from J, the gap between germline ends came to 12 bases. The germline CDR1 and CDR2 sequences are LNHNV and YYDKDF (reference sequence). CDR3 in amino acids: CATSRESGKDGELFF. In DNA form, the CDR3 reads TGTGCCACCAGCAGAGAGAGTGGGAAGGACGGGGAGCTGTTTTTT.

The chain joins TRBV5-1 to TRBJ1-6; D gene unclear. Germline values: CDR1 SGHRS, CDR2 YFSETQ. With 0 bases removed from V and 5 bases from J, the gap between germline ends came to 12 bases. The CDR3 contains 16 residues. The CDR3 region is CASSLVGRPNNSPLHF. The CDR3 DNA follows: TGCGCCAGCAGCTTGGTCGGCCGACCAAATAATTCACCCCTCCACTTT.

CDR3 bases: TGTGCCAGCAGCTCATCTATGGCCCAAAACATTCAGTACTTC. It specifies CASSSSMAQNIQYF. The chain employs TRBV5-4 and TRBJ2-4; D gene unclear. V was shortened by 3 bases and J by 5 bases, with 12 bases between the two germline ends. CDR3 length: 14 residues. CDR1 is SGHNT, CDR2 YYREEE, per germline (reference sequence).

V gene TRBV19 combines with J gene TRBJ1-2; D unclear. This CDR3 is 16 amino acids long. V was trimmed by 4 bases and J by 1 base, leaving 16 bases between them. Germline V gives CDR1 LNHDA, CDR2 SQIVND (reference sequence). The CDR3 sequence is CASSTKRTAINYGYTF. The DNA for the CDR3 is TGTGCCAGTAGTACTAAACGGACCGCCATTAACTATGGCTACACCTTC.

The chain uses TRBV27 and TRBJ1-1; D ambiguous. V lost 2 bases and J 0 bases, leaving 13 bases between the germline ends. CDR1 and CDR2 (germline): MNHEY, SMNVEV (reference sequence). The CDR3 runs 16 residues. The CDR3 sequence: CASSLVAASMNTEAFF. CDR3 coding DNA: TGTGCCAGCAGTTTAGTGGCAGCAAGTATGAACACTGAAGCTTTCTTT.

The chain recombines TRBV5-1 with TRBJ2-2; D may be TRBD2 (5 bases). Per the germline V gene, CDR1 is SGHRS and CDR2 is YFSETQ. The CDR3 is 15 residues long. The ends were cut back, 0 bases at V and 6 bases at J, with 12 bases in the middle. The CDR3 loop reads CASSLGQARAGELFF. CDR3 nucleotide sequence: TGCGCCAGCAGCTTGGGCCAGGCGAGGGCCGGGGAGCTGTTTTTT. The variable domain in full, completed from reference TRBV5-1 and TRBJ2-2, reads KAGVTQTPRYLIKTRGQQVTLSCSPISGHRSVSWYQQTPGQGLQFLFEYFSETQRNKGNFPGRFSGRQFSNSRSEMNVSTLELGDSALYLCASSLGQARAGELFFGEGSRLTVL.

This chain links TRBV21-1 with TRBJ2-1; TRBD2 is the table's D call, not checked against the DNA. TRBV21-1 is a pseudogene segment. The CDR3 is 15 amino acids. The CDR3 protein is CASSKGHGRHNEQFF. CDR3 DNA sequence: TGTGCCAGCAGCAAGGGACACGGGAGGCACAATGAGCAGTTCTTC.

This sequence joins TRBV11-2 and TRBJ2-4; 7 nucleotides align to TRBD2. CDR1 and CDR2 (germline): SGHAT, FQNNGV. V was pared by 5 bases and J by 6 bases, with 10 bases of the junction left unmatched. The length of the CDR3 is 15 residues. This CDR3 reads CASSKSMGEGNIQYF. The CDR3 coding sequence is TGTGCCAGCAGCAAATCTATGGGGGAGGGAAACATTCAGTACTTC. The full variable domain, in which reference TRBV11-2 and TRBJ2-4 provide the parts outside the CDR3, is EAGVAQSPRYKIIEKRQSVAFWCNPISGHATLYWYQQILGQGPKLLIQFQNNGVVDDSQLPKDRFSAERLKGVDSTLKIQPAKLEDSAVYLCASSKSMGEGNIQYFGAGTRLSVL.

This clone was recorded only once. This sequence joins TRBV28 and TRBJ1-5; D is undetermined. The CDR3 contains 12 residues. V lost 5 bases, J lost 2 bases, and 4 bases lay in between. Germline CDR1 and CDR2: MDHEN and SYDVKM. The CDR3: CASSAGNQPQHF. The CDR3 bases are TGTGCCAGCAGTGCCGGCAATCAGCCCCAGCATTTT.

The J gene is TRBJ2-2, the V gene TRBV19, with a tentative D call TRBD2 (6 bases). Trimming took 3 bases from V and 5 from J, leaving 13 bases between them. The CDR3 totals 15 residues. In germline, CDR1 is LNHDA, CDR2 SQIVND (reference sequence). Here the CDR3 reads CASSIEEGRTGELFF. DNA of the CDR3: TGTGCCAGTAGTATCGAGGAAGGGAGGACCGGGGAGCTGTTTTTT.

The gene calls are TRBV5-1 and TRBJ2-3; 8 bases match TRBD2. The J segment lost 2 bases and the V segment lost 4 bases, leaving 9 bases of the junction unmatched. The CDR3 runs to 16 residues. The germline CDR1 and CDR2 sequences are SGHRS and YFSETQ. CDR3 loop: CASSGTGGGPTDTQYF. The DNA of the CDR3 is TGCGCCAGCAGCGGGACCGGCGGGGGGCCCACAGATACGCAGTATTTT.

The chain has TRBV5-1 and TRBJ2-5; D ambiguous. V was shortened by 0 bases and J by 2 bases, with 5 bases between the two germline ends. There are 13 residues in the CDR3. The germline V gene encodes CDR1 SGHRS and CDR2 YFSETQ. In DNA form, the CDR3 reads TGCGCCAGCAGCTTGGGCCAGCAAGAGACCCAGTACTTC. Its protein product is CASSLGQQETQYF.

The chain has TRBV20-1 and TRBJ2-1; a weak D match, TRBD1 (5 bases). V was trimmed by 3 bases and J by 6 bases, leaving 9 bases between them. Germline assignment: CDR1 DFQATT and CDR2 SNEGSKA (reference sequence). There are 12 residues in the CDR3. CDR3 nucleotide sequence: TGCAGTGCTAGTAGACAGATCAATGAGCAGTTCTTC. The encoded protein is CSASRQINEQFF.

J is TRBJ1-2 and V is TRBV21-1. TRBV21-1 is a listed pseudogene. The CDR3 covers 17 residues. The CDR3 DNA reads TGTGCCAGCAGCAACCGACTAGGCGGGCCATCCTTCTATGGCTACACCTTC. Translation gives CASSNRLGGPSFYGYTF.

The V gene is TRBV5-4, the J gene TRBJ2-1, with TRBD2 matching 14 bases. Germline V gene data show CDR1 as SGHNT and CDR2 as YYREEE (reference sequence). V shed 3 bases and J 3 bases; nucleotides not matched to a gene: 5. CDR3 length: 17 residues. The CDR3 reads CASSSGLAGGFYNEQFF. CDR3 in DNA: TGTGCCAGCAGCTCCGGACTAGCGGGGGGCTTCTACAATGAGCAGTTCTTC.

This chain connects TRBV2 to TRBJ2-2, with unresolved D. The CDR3 runs to 13 residues. V was shortened by 11 bases and J by 6 bases, with 16 bases between the two germline ends. The germline V gene has CDR1 SNHLY and CDR2 FYNNEI. The chain's CDR3 is CAGSQMGPGELFF. CDR3 bases: TGTGCCGGTAGTCAGATGGGCCCCGGGGAGCTGTTTTTT. Based on the CDR3 plus reference TRBV2 and TRBJ2-2, the full variable domain is EPEVTQTPSHQVTQMGQEVILRCVPISNHLYFYWYRQILGQKVEFLVSFYNNEISEKSEIFDDQFSVERPDGSNFTLKIRSTKLEDSAMYFCAGSQMGPGELFFGEGSRLTVL.

The chain couples TRBV5-1 to TRBJ2-1; 7 bases match TRBD2. Germline loops: CDR1 SGHRS, CDR2 YFSETQ. The CDR3 consists of 14 residues. V dropped 0 bases and J dropped 4; count of bases not matched to a gene: 1. The CDR3 nucleotides are TGCGCCAGCAGCTTGGGCGGGGGTTACAATGAGCAGTTCTTC. Translating it yields CASSLGGGYNEQFF.

The chain carries TRBV29-1 and TRBJ1-3; D is ambiguous. The V gene lost 6 bases and the J gene lost 3 bases, with 6 bases spanning the gap. The CDR3 length is 11 residues. Germline lookup yields CDR1 SQVTM and CDR2 ANQGSEA. This CDR3 is CSVERGNTIYF. DNA of the CDR3: TGCAGCGTAGAACGTGGAAACACCATATATTTT.

This clone has at least ten counts. The rearrangement links TRBV6-4 to TRBJ2-2; no firm D call. CDR3 length equals 14 residues. V was shortened by 4 bases and J by 4 bases, with 10 bases between the two germline ends. Germline CDR1 and CDR2: MRHNA and SNTAGT. The CDR3 reads CASSVDSATGELFF. The CDR3 DNA is TGTGCCAGCAGTGTAGACTCCGCCACCGGGGAGCTGTTTTTT.